The 31 T cell receptor beta chains below come from one sample, sequenced in a study of Graves' ophthalmopathy and Graves' hyperthyroidism. Amplification of the TCR beta CDR3 regions used RNA transcripts (as template). After a first-round RT-PCR with HTBI primers, a second-round multiplex PCR was run. Each CDR3 protein gets one entry after TCRdb re-called the multiplex PCR reads with MiXCR. This repertoire shows 740,000 or so distinct CDR3 sequences, roughly 41% found once; its top ten account for roughly 46%. Sequenced input: peripheral blood. Receptors originate from an adult man with Graves' ophthalmopathy.

Details on this clonotype: One junction end does not reproduce the germline sequence, and a read error may be involved. V usage is TRBV29-1 and J usage is TRBJ1-1; D possibly corresponds to TRBD1 (6 bases). From germline, CDR1 is SQVTM and CDR2 ANQGSEA. This CDR3 region has 14 residues. CDR3 sequence (DNA): TGCAGCGTGGAAGGGGGACACCTGAACACTGAAGCTTTCTTT. Protein: CSVEGGHLNTEAFF.

The chain joins TRBV13 to TRBJ2-7; 11 nucleotides match TRBD2. Germline CDR1 PRHDT, CDR2 FYEKMQ (reference sequence). The CDR3 is 15 amino acids. J gave up 0 bases and V 2 bases, and 0 bases lay outside the gene matches. Here the CDR3 DNA reads TGTGCCAGCAGCTTACTAGCGGGGGGCTCCTACGAGCAGTACTTC. The encoded protein is CASSLLAGGSYEQYF.

This clonotype was picked up one time. It is unclear where the CDR3 begins or ends on the DNA, so no DNA is shown, and the CDR3 is as TCRdb lists it. This chain uses TRBV29-1 with TRBJ1-2; the table's D call, TRBD1, was not checked against the DNA. The CDR3 is 13 residues long, ends included. CDR1 is SQVTM and CDR2 is ANQGSEA in the germline V gene. Here the CDR3 reads CSVATGTGAGNTF.

This clonotype was detected once. This chain joins TRBV2 and TRBJ1-1; D is possibly TRBD1 (6 bases). Germline V gives CDR1 SNHLY, CDR2 FYNNEI. Trimming took 5 bases from V and 8 from J, leaving 15 bases between them. The CDR3 spans 13 residues. CDR3: CASSYGQRGEAFF. For the CDR3, the DNA is TGTGCCAGCAGTTACGGACAGCGCGGAGAAGCTTTCTTT.

The gene calls are TRBV20-1 and TRBJ2-7; tentatively, D is TRBD2 (5 bases). Germline lookup yields CDR1 DFQATT and CDR2 SNEGSKA (reference sequence). This CDR3 has 15 residues. V was cut by 3 bases and J by 5 bases, with 20 bases left in between. CDR3 bases: TGCAGTGCTAGCGCTTTAGGCCGGGGAATCCACGAGCAGTACTTC. Amino acids: CSASALGRGIHEQYF.

This clonotype was counted ten times or more. The V gene is TRBV7-3, the J gene TRBJ1-1, with 7 bases lining up with TRBD1. The CDR3 loop spans 13 amino acids. V shed 5 bases and J 4 bases; nucleotides not matched to a gene: 4. Germline CDR1 is SGHTA and CDR2 is FQGTGA. The CDR3 region has the DNA TGTGCCAGCAGCACGACAGGGAGCACTGAAGCTTTCTTT. Translated: CASSTTGSTEAFF.

In its sample, this clonotype was seen many times. The chain uses TRBV10-2 and TRBJ1-1; no firm D call. This CDR3 has 14 amino acids. Between the trimmed V and J ends, which lost 3 bases and 0 bases, there was a span of 8 bases. In germline, CDR1 is WSHSY, CDR2 SAAADI. Here the CDR3 reads CASSESRMNTEAFF. The CDR3 DNA reads TGCGCCAGCAGTGAAAGCAGGATGAACACTGAAGCTTTCTTT.

Details on this clonotype: Its ends do not fully match the called genes, so a read error is possible. The chain joins TRBV7-9 to TRBJ1-5; D is possibly TRBD1 (5 bases). Germline CDR1 reads SEHNR; CDR2 reads FQNEAQ (reference sequence). The CDR3 spans 15 residues. The DNA of the CDR3 is TGCGCCAGCAGCCAAGACGGGGGAGGCGATCAGCCCCAGCATTTT. Amino acid sequence: CASSQDGGGDQPQHF.

With respect to this clonotype: Germline and junction disagree at one end, which may indicate a read error. V gene TRBV25-1 combines with J gene TRBJ2-7; D unresolved. This CDR3 region has 14 residues. The germline gives CDR1 MGHDK, CDR2 SYGVNS. CDR3 sequence (DNA): TGTGCCAGCAGTTTCGGCAGAGGTTTCTACGAGCAGCACTTC. It is translated as CASSFGRGFYEQHF.

This chain links TRBV25-1 with TRBJ2-5; TRBD2 matches 7 bases. The J call may be wrong; the DNA end is better matched by TRBJ2-1. The CDR3 loop spans 14 amino acids. Germline V gives CDR1 MGHDK, CDR2 SYGVNS. The CDR3, as DNA: TGTGCCAGCAGTGAGGGGGGAGGGCGTAATGAGCAGTTCTTC. It specifies CASSEGGGRNEQFF.

The CDR3 loop is CASSLVQGTGDQPQHF. CDR3 in DNA: TGTGCCAGCAGCTTAGTTCAGGGGACAGGGGATCAGCCCCAGCATTTT. The chain is built from TRBV7-2 and TRBJ1-5; 10 nucleotides match TRBD1. Germline V gene sequence: CDR1 SGHTA, CDR2 FQGNSA. The CDR3 is 16 amino acids. Unmatched junction bases numbered 5, after V lost 1 base and J lost 5 bases.

The J gene is TRBJ1-1, the V gene TRBV20-1; D is undetermined. The germline V gene has CDR1 DFQATT and CDR2 SNEGSKA (reference sequence). The V end was cut by 1 base, the J end by 1 base, with 13 bases between. This CDR3 has 15 amino acids. The CDR3 DNA follows: TGCAGTGCTAGAGTACCCGGGCACCAGAACACTGAAGCTTTCTTT. It translates to CSARVPGHQNTEAFF.

This clonotype occurred many times. The rearrangement links TRBV7-9 to TRBJ2-7; 10 bases fit TRBD1. Trimming took 5 bases from V and 7 from J; bases not matched to a gene: 8. The CDR3 runs to 14 residues. The germline CDR1 and CDR2 sequences are SEHNR and FQNEAQ (reference sequence). The CDR3 region is CASSATGGRREQYF. CDR3 sequence (DNA): TGTGCCAGCAGCGCGACAGGGGGCAGGCGGGAGCAGTACTTC.

This clonotype was observed a handful of times. The chain combines TRBV20-1 with TRBJ2-2; D is unclear. The V gene lost 6 bases and the J gene lost 2 bases, with 13 bases spanning the gap. The CDR3 is made up of 14 amino acids. The germline V gene has CDR1 DFQATT and CDR2 SNEGSKA (reference sequence). The DNA of the CDR3 is TGCAGTGCAGCACCGACCAAAAACACCGGGGAGCTGTTTTTT. Encoded protein: CSAAPTKNTGELFF.

This clonotype turned up a few times. The CDR3 spells CASSHPLVSYEQYF. The CDR3 nucleotides read TGTGCCAGCAGCCACCCGCTAGTTAGCTACGAGCAGTACTTC. The gene calls are TRBV11-2 and TRBJ2-7; D gene unclear. CDR1 SGHAT and CDR2 FQNNGV come from the germline V gene. Trimming stripped 5 bases from V and 3 bases from J, with 14 bases between. This CDR3 spans 14 amino acids.

This clonotype was seen at least ten times. The V call is TRBV7-2, the J call TRBJ2-7, with D perhaps matching TRBD1 (5 bases). Germline lookup yields CDR1 SGHTA and CDR2 FQGNSA. The CDR3 runs to 15 residues. Trimming pared 1 base from V and 2 bases from J, leaving 12 bases between. The CDR3 here is CASSLGPGLTYEQYF. The CDR3 DNA is TGTGCCAGCAGCTTAGGGCCAGGGCTTACCTACGAGCAGTACTTC. Full variable domain (rest looked up from reference TRBV7-2 and TRBJ2-7): GAGVSQSPSNKVTEKGKDVELRCDPISGHTALYWYRQSLGQGLEFLIYFQGNSAPDKSGLPSDRFSAERTGGSVSTLTIQRTQQEDSAVYLCASSLGPGLTYEQYFGPGTRLTVT.

This clonotype appeared many times. The chain is built from TRBV10-3 and TRBJ1-4; 7 bases line up with TRBD1. Unmatched junction bases numbered 11, after V lost 2 bases and J lost 14 bases. The CDR3 contains 14 residues. CDR1 ENHRY and CDR2 SYGVKD come from the germline V gene. The CDR3 loop reads CAISETQGIGYLFF. CDR3 DNA: TGTGCCATCAGTGAGACACAGGGGATTGGATATCTGTTTTTT.

This clonotype has a single count. This chain links TRBV10-3 with TRBJ1-4; TRBD1 agrees at 9 bases. The CDR3 spans 15 residues. CDR1 is ENHRY and CDR2 is SYGVKD in the germline V gene. J gave up 6 bases and V 3 bases, and 5 bases lay outside the gene matches. The DNA of the CDR3 is TGTGCCATCAGTGAAGACAGGGGGACCTATGAAAAACTGTTTTTT. Translated, it gives CAISEDRGTYEKLFF.

The rearrangement links TRBV11-1 to TRBJ1-4, with TRBD1 identical over 8 bases. CDR1 and CDR2 from the germline V gene are SGHAT and FQDESV (reference sequence). CDR3 length: 14 residues. The junction had 10 bases not matched to a gene; V was cut back by 9 bases and J by 7 bases. CDR3 sequence (DNA): TGTGCCAGTAGTACCAGGGGGCTCGGTGAAAAACTGTTTTTT. This codes for CASSTRGLGEKLFF. Variable domain in full (rest from reference TRBV11-1 and TRBJ1-4): EAEVAQSPRYKITEKSQAVAFWCDPISGHATLYWYRQILGQGPELLVQFQDESVVDDSQLPKDRFSAERLKGVDSTLKIQPAELGDSAMYLCASSTRGLGEKLFFGSGTQLSVL.

Regarding this clonotype: The conserved final phenylalanine or tryptophan is absent from the CDR3, which likely points to a read error. The V call is TRBV29-1, the J call TRBJ1-6; 7 bases match TRBD1. The CDR3 spans 14 residues. Looked up from germline, CDR1 is SQVTM and CDR2 is ANQGSEA. J gave up 10 bases and V 1 base, and 7 bases lay outside the gene matches. CDR3 nucleotide sequence: TGCAGCGTTGAAGGAAAGGGGGCAGGCTCACCCCTCCACCTT. It specifies CSVEGKGAGSPLHL.

This clonotype was observed a few times. This sequence joins TRBV5-6 and TRBJ2-5; maybe TRBD1 (6 bases). There are 15 residues in the CDR3. Trimming removed 0 bases from V and 6 bases from J, with 15 bases in between. Germline CDR1 is SGHDT and CDR2 is YYEEEE. The CDR3 sequence: CASSLGGRGRQTQYF. CDR3 nucleotide sequence: TGTGCCAGCAGCTTGGGGGGCAGGGGCCGGCAGACCCAGTACTTC.

This clonotype showed up just a few times. The V gene is TRBV7-9, the J gene TRBJ2-2; D perhaps matches TRBD1 (5 bases). In germline, CDR1 is SEHNR, CDR2 FQNEAQ (reference sequence). The CDR3 has 13 residues. Deletions cut 6 bases from V and 4 bases from J, with 9 bases between. Written as DNA, the CDR3 is TGTGCCAGCAGAAGGGGTTCCACCGGGGAGCTGTTTTTT. It is translated as CASRRGSTGELFF. The full variable domain, rest sourced from reference TRBV7-9 and TRBJ2-2, is DTGVSQNPRHKITKRGQNVTFRCDPISEHNRLYWYRQTLGQGPEFLTYFQNEAQLEKSRLLSDRFSAERPKGSFSTLEIQRTEQGDSAMYLCASRRGSTGELFFGEGSRLTVL.

This chain links TRBV7-3 with TRBJ2-1, with no clear D. Per the germline V gene, CDR1 is SGHTA and CDR2 is FQGTGA. The CDR3 has 13 residues. V lost 7 bases and J 4 bases, leaving 11 bases between the germline ends. CDR3 loop: CASTLPGYNEQFF. The CDR3 bases are TGTGCCAGCACTCTCCCCGGGTACAATGAGCAGTTCTTC.

The table lists this clonotype with a count of one. The rearrangement uses TRBV7-2 and TRBJ1-5; 8 bases are a match to TRBD1. The J segment lost 7 bases and the V segment lost 3 bases, leaving 8 bases of the junction unmatched. Germline CDR1 and CDR2: SGHTA and FQGNSA. The CDR3 extends over 15 amino acids. The CDR3 DNA follows: TGTGCCAGCAGCTTCCGGGACAGGCGTGGACAGCCCCAGCATTTT. Translation: CASSFRDRRGQPQHF. The complete variable domain, with remaining parts taken from reference TRBV7-2 and TRBJ1-5, reads GAGVSQSPSNKVTEKGKDVELRCDPISGHTALYWYRQSLGQGLEFLIYFQGNSAPDKSGLPSDRFSAERTGGSVSTLTIQRTQQEDSAVYLCASSFRDRRGQPQHFGDGTRLSIL.

The chain links TRBV29-1 to TRBJ2-7, with 7 bases fitting TRBD1. The V segment lost 1 base and the J segment 7 bases; nucleotides outside the gene matches: 13. This CDR3 region has 15 residues. Germline values: CDR1 SQVTM, CDR2 ANQGSEA. CDR3 protein: CSVEAAGTETGEQYF. In DNA, the CDR3 is TGCAGCGTTGAAGCCGCAGGGACAGAAACCGGGGAGCAGTACTTC.

This clonotype was counted ten times or more. This chain uses TRBV25-1 with TRBJ2-7; 7 bases match TRBD1. The CDR3 length is 14 residues. V was pared by 10 bases and J by 4 bases, with 13 bases of the junction left unmatched. Germline CDR1 reads MGHDK; CDR2 reads SYGVNS. The CDR3 sequence: CATTSTGHWYEQYF. The CDR3 DNA reads TGTGCCACCACTTCGACAGGGCATTGGTACGAGCAGTACTTC.

The chain employs TRBV29-1 and TRBJ2-7, with D uncertain. The CDR3 extends over 8 amino acids. Germline V gene data show CDR1 as SQVTM and CDR2 as ANQGSEA. The ends were cut back, 6 bases at V and 5 bases at J, with 2 bases in the middle. The CDR3 bases are TGCAGCGTCCACGAGCAGTACTTC. It encodes CSVHEQYF.

This clonotype was observed a handful of times. This chain links TRBV6-4 with TRBJ2-5; TRBD1 aligns across 10 bases. CDR1 and CDR2 (germline): MRHNA, SNTAGT. The CDR3 is 14 residues long. The V and J ends lost 8 bases and 5 bases, in that order; junction bases with no gene match: 8. Here the CDR3 DNA reads TGTGCCAGCCCCCTCAAGGGACAGGGGGAGACCCAGTACTTC. It codes for CASPLKGQGETQYF.

Worth noting for this clonotype: At one end the junction does not follow the germline gene, possibly because of a read error. The chain has TRBV10-3 and TRBJ2-2, with TRBD2 matching over 13 bases. From germline, CDR1 is ENHRY and CDR2 SYGVKD. The CDR3 loop spans 19 amino acids. The CDR3 here is CASSYPGTSGILNTGELFF. CDR3 sequence (DNA): TGTGCCAGCAGTTACCCCGGGACTAGCGGGATACTGAACACCGGGGAGCTGTTTTTT.

Note on this clonotype: The germline gene is not matched at one end of the junction; a read error may be the cause. This sequence joins TRBV10-3 and TRBJ2-5; D gene uncertain. Germline V lookup: CDR1 ENHRY, CDR2 SYGVKD. The CDR3 spans 14 residues. DNA of the CDR3: TGTGCCAGCAGTGAGGTCAGGACCGTGGAGACCCAGTACTTC. Protein: CASSEVRTVETQYF.

This clonotype turned up a few times. The chain links TRBV2 to TRBJ1-4; D unclear. The V gene lost 5 bases and the J gene lost 0 bases, with 7 bases spanning the gap. CDR3 length: 14 residues. Germline CDR1 reads SNHLY; CDR2 reads FYNNEI. The CDR3 DNA sequence: TGTGCCAGCAGTCCTCGTCCAACTAATGAAAAACTGTTTTTT. Encoded protein: CASSPRPTNEKLFF. Full variable domain (missing parts from reference TRBV2 and TRBJ1-4): EPEVTQTPSHQVTQMGQEVILRCVPISNHLYFYWYRQILGQKVEFLVSFYNNEISEKSEIFDDQFSVERPDGSNFTLKIRSTKLEDSAMYFCASSPRPTNEKLFFGSGTQLSVL.